This T cell receptor beta chain was recorded in a study of cytomegalovirus exposure and HLA in healthy donors. Trimming removed 7 bases from V and 3 bases from J, with 13 bases in between. CDR1 and CDR2 (germline): SGHDT, YYEEEE. The CDR3 totals 14 residues. The study ran its PCR with 60 Vbeta and 13 Jbeta primers. Data came from immunoSEQ multiplex PCR; TCRdb stores just in-frame clones and leaves some out. The top ten clones hold 9.5% of a sample with some 120,000 clones, approximately 70% of them seen once. The material sequenced was PBMCs. The receptor was isolated from a woman in her thirties or forties in good health and CMV-seropositive. The chain employs TRBV5-6 and TRBJ2-2; a possible D gene is TRBD1 (5 bases). Written as DNA, the CDR3 is TGTGCCAGCGGGGCAAGCCAGTACACCGGGGAGCTGTTTTTT. It yields the protein CASGASQYTGELFF.